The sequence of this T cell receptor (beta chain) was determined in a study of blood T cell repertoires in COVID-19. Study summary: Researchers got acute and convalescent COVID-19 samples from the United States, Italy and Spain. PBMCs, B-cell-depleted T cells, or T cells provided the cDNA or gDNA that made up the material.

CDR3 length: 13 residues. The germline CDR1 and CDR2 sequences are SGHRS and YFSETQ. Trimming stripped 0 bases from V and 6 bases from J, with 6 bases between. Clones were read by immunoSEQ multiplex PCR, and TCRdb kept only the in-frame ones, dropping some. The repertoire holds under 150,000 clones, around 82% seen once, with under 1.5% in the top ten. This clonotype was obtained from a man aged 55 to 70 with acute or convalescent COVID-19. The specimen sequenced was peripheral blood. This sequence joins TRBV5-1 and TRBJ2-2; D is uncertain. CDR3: CASSLAQAGELFF. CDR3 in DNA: TGCGCCAGCAGCTTGGCCCAGGCCGGGGAGCTGTTTTTT.